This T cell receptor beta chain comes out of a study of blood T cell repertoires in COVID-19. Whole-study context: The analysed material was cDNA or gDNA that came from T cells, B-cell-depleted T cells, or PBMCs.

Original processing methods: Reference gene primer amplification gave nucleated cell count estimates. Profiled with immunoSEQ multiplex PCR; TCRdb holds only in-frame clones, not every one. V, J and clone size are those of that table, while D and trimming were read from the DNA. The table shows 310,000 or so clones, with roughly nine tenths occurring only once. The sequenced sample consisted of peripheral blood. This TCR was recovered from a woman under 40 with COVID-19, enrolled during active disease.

This CDR3 reads CASSQESGLAGVHTGELFF. CDR3 nucleotides: TGCGCCAGCAGCCAAGAGTCGGGACTAGCGGGAGTTCACACCGGGGAGCTGTTTTTT. The chain employs TRBV4-1 and TRBJ2-2; 14 nucleotides align to TRBD2. Germline V gives CDR1 MGHRA, CDR2 YSYEKL. The V and J ends lost 0 bases and 3 bases, in that order; junction bases with no gene match: 6. The CDR3 spans 19 residues.